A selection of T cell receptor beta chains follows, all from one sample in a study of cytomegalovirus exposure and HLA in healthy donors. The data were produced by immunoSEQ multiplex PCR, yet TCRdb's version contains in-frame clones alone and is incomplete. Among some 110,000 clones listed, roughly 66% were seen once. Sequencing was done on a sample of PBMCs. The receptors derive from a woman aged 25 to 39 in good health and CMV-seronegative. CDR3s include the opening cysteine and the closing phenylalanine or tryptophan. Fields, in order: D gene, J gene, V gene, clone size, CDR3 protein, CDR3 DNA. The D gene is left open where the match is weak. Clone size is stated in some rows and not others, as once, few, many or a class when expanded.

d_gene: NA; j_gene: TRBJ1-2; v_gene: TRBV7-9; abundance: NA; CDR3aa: CASSSQGGNYGYTF; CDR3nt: TGTGCCAGCAGCTCTCAGGGTGGAAACTATGGCTACACCTTC
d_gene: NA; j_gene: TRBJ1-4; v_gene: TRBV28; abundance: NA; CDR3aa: CASSLTDSLNEKLFF; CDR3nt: TGTGCCAGCAGCCTTACGGACAGCTTAAATGAAAAACTGTTTTTT
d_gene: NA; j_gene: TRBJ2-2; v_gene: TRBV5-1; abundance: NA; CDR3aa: CASSLTGEDTGELFF; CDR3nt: TGCGCCAGCAGCTTGACAGGGGAGGACACCGGGGAGCTGTTTTTT
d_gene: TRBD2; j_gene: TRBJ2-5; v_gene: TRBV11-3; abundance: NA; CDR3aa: CANDDLGLAVEETQYF; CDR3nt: TGTGCCAACGACGACCTTGGGCTAGCGGTCGAAGAGACCCAGTACTTC
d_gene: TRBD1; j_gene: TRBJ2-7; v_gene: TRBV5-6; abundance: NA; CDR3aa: CASRAGTGVGQYF; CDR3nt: TGTGCCAGCAGAGCCGGGACAGGGGTCGGGCAGTACTTC
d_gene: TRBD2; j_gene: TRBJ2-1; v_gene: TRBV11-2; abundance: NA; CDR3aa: CASSSGTSGLNEQFF; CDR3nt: TGTGCCAGCAGCTCCGGGACTAGCGGCCTCAATGAGCAGTTCTTC
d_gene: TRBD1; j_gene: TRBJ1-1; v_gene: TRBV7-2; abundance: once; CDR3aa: CASSLATGGVGTEAFF; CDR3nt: TGTGCCAGCAGCTTAGCGACAGGGGGTGTTGGGACTGAAGCTTTCTTT
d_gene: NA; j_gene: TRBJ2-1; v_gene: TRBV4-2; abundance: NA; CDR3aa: CASSQDDGNEQFF; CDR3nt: TGTGCCAGCAGCCAAGATGACGGGAATGAGCAGTTCTTC
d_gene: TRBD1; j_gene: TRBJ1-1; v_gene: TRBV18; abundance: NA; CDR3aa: CASSPAGQGAVDTEAFF; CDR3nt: TGTGCCAGCTCACCAGCTGGACAGGGGGCTGTAGACACTGAAGCTTTCTTT
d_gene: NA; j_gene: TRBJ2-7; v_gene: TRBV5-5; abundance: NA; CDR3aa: CASSLSLVGTATYEQYF; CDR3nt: TGTGCCAGCAGCTTGTCTCTCGTCGGGACTGCAACCTACGAGCAGTACTTC
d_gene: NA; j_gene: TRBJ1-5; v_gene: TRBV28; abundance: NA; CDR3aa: CATKAGDGPQHF; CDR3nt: TGTGCCACCAAAGCGGGGGACGGGCCCCAGCATTTT
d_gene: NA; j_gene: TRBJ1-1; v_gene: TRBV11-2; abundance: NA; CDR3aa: CASSLAAGNTEAFF; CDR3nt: TGTGCCAGCAGCTTAGCGGCAGGGAACACTGAAGCTTTCTTT
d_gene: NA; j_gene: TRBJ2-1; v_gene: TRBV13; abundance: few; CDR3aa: CASSLEGEQGGSNEQFF; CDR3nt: TGTGCCAGCAGCTTAGAAGGAGAGCAGGGGGGAAGTAATGAGCAGTTCTTC
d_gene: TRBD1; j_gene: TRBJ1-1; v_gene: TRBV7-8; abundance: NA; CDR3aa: CASSSRRQGSTEAFF; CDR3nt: TGTGCCAGCAGCTCCCGAAGACAGGGGAGCACTGAAGCTTTCTTT
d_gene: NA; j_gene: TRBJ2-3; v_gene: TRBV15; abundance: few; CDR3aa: CATSRGRAGLRSTDTQYF; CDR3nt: TGTGCCACCAGCAGAGGGAGGGCGGGATTGCGTAGCACAGATACGCAGTATTTT
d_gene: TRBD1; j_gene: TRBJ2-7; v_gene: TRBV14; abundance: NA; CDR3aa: CASSKQQGAEQYF; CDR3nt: TGTGCCAGCAGCAAGCAACAGGGGGCAGAGCAGTACTTC
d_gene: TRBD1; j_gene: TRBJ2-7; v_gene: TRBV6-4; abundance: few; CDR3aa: CASRAPRDRATEQYF; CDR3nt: TGTGCCAGCAGAGCGCCCCGGGACAGGGCGACCGAGCAGTACTTC
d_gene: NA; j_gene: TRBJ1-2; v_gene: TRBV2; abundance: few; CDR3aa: CASSDGQGIYGYTF; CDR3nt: TGTGCCAGCAGTGATGGTCAGGGAATCTATGGCTACACCTTC
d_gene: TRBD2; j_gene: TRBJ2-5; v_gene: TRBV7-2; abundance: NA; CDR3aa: CASSLFVTSAQETQYF; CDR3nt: TGTGCCAGCAGCTTATTTGTAACTAGCGCCCAAGAGACCCAGTACTTC
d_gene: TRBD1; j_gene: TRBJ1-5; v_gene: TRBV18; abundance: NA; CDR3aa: CASSPPLRQGAQPQHF; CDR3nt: TGTGCCAGCTCACCACCGCTGCGACAGGGGGCACAGCCCCAGCATTTT
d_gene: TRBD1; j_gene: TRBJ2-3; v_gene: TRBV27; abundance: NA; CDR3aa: CASSLPTTGQGAKDTQYF; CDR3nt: TGTGCCAGCAGTCTACCCACAACCGGACAGGGGGCGAAAGATACGCAGTATTTT
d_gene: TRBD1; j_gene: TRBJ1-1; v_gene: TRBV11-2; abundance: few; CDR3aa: CASSRQGYNTEAFF; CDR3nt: TGTGCCAGCAGTCGACAGGGGTATAACACTGAAGCTTTCTTT
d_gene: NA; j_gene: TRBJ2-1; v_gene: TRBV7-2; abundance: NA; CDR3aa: CASSLAGDNEQFF; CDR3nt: TGTGCCAGCAGCTTAGCGGGAGACAATGAGCAGTTCTTC
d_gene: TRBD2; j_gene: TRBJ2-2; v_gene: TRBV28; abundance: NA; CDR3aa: CASGLLAGVGTGELFF; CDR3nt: TGTGCCAGCGGACTACTAGCGGGAGTCGGGACCGGGGAGCTGTTTTTT
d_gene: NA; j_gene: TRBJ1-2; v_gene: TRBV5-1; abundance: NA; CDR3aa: CASSLGGGRGYTF; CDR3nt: TGCGCCAGCAGCTTGGGTGGGGGCCGGGGCTACACCTTC
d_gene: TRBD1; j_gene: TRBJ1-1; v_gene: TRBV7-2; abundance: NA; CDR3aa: CASSANRGGTEAFF; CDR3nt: TGTGCCAGCAGCGCTAACAGGGGGGGCACTGAAGCTTTCTTT
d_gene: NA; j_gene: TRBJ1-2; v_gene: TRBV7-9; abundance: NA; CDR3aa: CASSLETANYGYTF; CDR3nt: TGTGCCAGCAGCTTGGAGACAGCTAACTATGGCTACACCTTC
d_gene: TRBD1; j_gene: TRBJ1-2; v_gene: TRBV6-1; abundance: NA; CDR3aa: CASSEARTGGYNYGYTF; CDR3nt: TGTGCCAGCAGTGAAGCGAGGACAGGGGGGTACAACTATGGCTACACCTTC